This section outlines one T cell receptor beta chain sequence together with its context. The source of the sample is a study of T cells in Graves' hyperthyroidism and ophthalmopathy. TCR beta CDR3 regions were amplified from RNA. HTBI primers were employed in a first-round RT-PCR of the TCR CDR3. MiXCR, run by TCRdb on the multiplex PCR reads, gives a single entry per CDR3 protein. The sample includes around 380,000 distinct CDR3 sequences, roughly 14% seen only once; the top ten take around 21%. In making diagnoses, clinical symptoms, serum thyroxine and TRAb, thyroid ultrasound and orbital computed tomography were all used. The CDR3 is made up of 15 amino acids. The germline V gene encodes CDR1 MNHEY and CDR2 SVGEGT. Trimming shortened V by 0 bases and J by 2 bases, and 11 bases separated the two germline ends.

This clonotype originated in a man aged 25 to 45 with Graves' hyperthyroidism that later progressed to Graves' ophthalmopathy. This rearrangement joins TRBV6-2 or TRBV6-3 to TRBJ2-7; D not resolved. The specimen sequenced was blood. The CDR3 DNA follows: TGTGCCAGCAGTTACTCGACCGGGCCGGCCTACGAGCAGTACTTC. Translation: CASSYSTGPAYEQYF.